Presented here are 25 T cell receptor beta chains from one specimen sequenced in a study of OX40 agonist ivuxolimab in advanced cancers. Method: immunoSEQ multiplex PCR; TCRdb's copy keeps in-frame clones and lacks some. This table holds roughly 26,000 clones, 80% to 90% found once. Specimen: CD4+ or CD8+ T cells sorted from blood, collected in a trial of the OX40 agonist ivuxolimab. All receptors derive from an adult with an advanced solid tumor such as melanoma, head and neck, liver or kidney cancer.

V is TRBV27 and J is TRBJ1-5, with 8 bases matching TRBD1. The V and J ends lost 6 bases and 2 bases, in that order; junction bases with no gene match: 12. The CDR3 has 17 amino acids. The germline V gene has CDR1 MNHEY and CDR2 SMNVEV (reference sequence). The CDR3 bases are TGTGCCAGCAGCACCCGGACAGGGCTGAGTGGCAATCAGCCCCAGCATTTT. This sequence encodes CASSTRTGLSGNQPQHF.

This rearrangement joins TRBV27 to TRBJ2-7; D is unclear. Per the germline V gene, CDR1 is MNHEY and CDR2 is SMNVEV (reference sequence). The V gene lost 4 bases and the J gene lost 5 bases, with 12 bases spanning the gap. CDR3 length: 13 residues. In DNA, the CDR3 is TGTGCCAGCAGTTATGCGGTAGAGAACGAGCAGTACTTC. Its protein product is CASSYAVENEQYF.

V gene TRBV2 combines with J gene TRBJ2-7, with TRBD1 matching over 7 bases. The CDR3 extends over 16 amino acids. Per germline, CDR1 SNHLY and CDR2 FYNNEI. V lost 1 base to trimming and J lost 3 bases; unmatched junction nucleotides: 9. The CDR3 reads CASSEGQGEGIYEQYF. The CDR3 region has the DNA TGTGCCAGCAGTGAAGGACAGGGAGAGGGAATCTACGAGCAGTACTTC.

This clone has a single count. This chain connects TRBV11-2 to TRBJ2-7, with no clear D. CDR3 length: 14 residues. V dropped 7 bases and J dropped 3 bases, with 16 bases sitting between them. Germline CDR1 SGHAT, CDR2 FQNNGV. CDR3: CASNSYGDNYEQYF. The CDR3 DNA sequence: TGTGCCAGCAACTCTTATGGGGATAACTACGAGCAGTACTTC.

The gene calls are TRBV7-9 and TRBJ2-7; D is perhaps TRBD2 (6 bases). Germline values: CDR1 SEHNR, CDR2 FQNEAQ (reference sequence). This CDR3 comprises 14 residues. Deletions cut 0 bases from V and 3 bases from J, with 9 bases between. CDR3: CASSLAADYYEQYF. CDR3 nucleotides: TGTGCCAGCAGCTTAGCGGCGGACTACTACGAGCAGTACTTC.

This chain uses TRBV7-9 with TRBJ1-5; D ambiguous. CDR1 is SEHNR, CDR2 FQNEAQ, per germline (reference sequence). Trimming removed 1 base at V and 9 bases at J, with 13 bases between. This CDR3 region has 14 residues. The CDR3 DNA reads TGTGCCAGCAGCTTAGGGCAGGCGGACCCGCCCCAGCATTTT. This gives the protein CASSLGQADPPQHF.

This clone was counted between two and nine times. The chain uses TRBV7-8 and TRBJ2-1; no clear D. V was cut by 5 bases and J by 9 bases, with 8 bases left in between. The CDR3 is made up of 11 amino acids. Germline CDR1 is SGHVS and CDR2 is FQNEAQ. CDR3: CASSVTSEQFF. CDR3 DNA sequence: TGTGCCAGCAGCGTAACAAGTGAGCAGTTCTTC.

The CDR3 DNA reads as TGTGCCAGCAGCTTGGCAAGCGCACCGGCCTATGAGCAGTTCTTC. Its translation: CASSLASAPAYEQFF. The gene calls are TRBV5-5 and TRBJ2-1; D gene uncertain. The CDR3 is 15 residues long. Per the germline V gene, CDR1 is SGHKS and CDR2 is YYEKEE (reference sequence). V shed 0 bases and J shed 8 bases, with 15 bases lying between them.

This clone was observed a few times. The genes are TRBV27 and TRBJ2-7; 9 nucleotides match TRBD2. J was trimmed by 2 bases and V by 8 bases; bases with no gene match: 4. CDR1 and CDR2 from the germline V gene are MNHEY and SMNVEV (reference sequence). The CDR3 contains 13 residues. CDR3 amino acids: CASGLAPTYEQYF. The CDR3 coding sequence is TGTGCCAGCGGACTAGCGCCCACCTACGAGCAGTACTTC.

This chain links TRBV6-5 with TRBJ1-5; 7 nucleotides match TRBD1. Trimming at V came to 5 bases and at J to 5 bases, leaving 6 bases not matched to a gene. The CDR3 runs 14 residues. The germline V gene encodes CDR1 MNHEY and CDR2 SVGAGI. CDR3 region: CASSVQGRHQPQHF. For the CDR3, the DNA is TGTGCCAGCAGTGTACAGGGGAGGCATCAGCCCCAGCATTTT.

The chain carries TRBV7-2 and TRBJ2-1; 7 bases agree with TRBD2. The length of the CDR3 is 15 residues. V trimming: 5 bases; J trimming: 6 bases; junction bases outside the gene matches: 10. In germline, CDR1 is SGHTA, CDR2 FQGNSA. The CDR3 sequence: CASSLGGDYLNEQFF. CDR3 DNA sequence: TGTGCCAGCAGCCTTGGGGGGGACTACCTCAATGAGCAGTTCTTC. Full variable domain (outside the CDR3, taken from reference TRBV7-2 and TRBJ2-1): GAGVSQSPSNKVTEKGKDVELRCDPISGHTALYWYRQSLGQGLEFLIYFQGNSAPDKSGLPSDRFSAERTGGSVSTLTIQRTQQEDSAVYLCASSLGGDYLNEQFFGPGTRLTVL.

The chain combines TRBV2 with TRBJ2-1, with TRBD1 matching 9 bases. V lost 8 bases and J lost 0; bases outside the gene matches: 11. This CDR3 is 17 amino acids long. The V gene's germline CDR1 is SNHLY and CDR2 FYNNEI. The CDR3 DNA follows: TGTGCCAGCCACCTAGGGACAGGGTGGAGCTCCTACAATGAGCAGTTCTTC. Translation: CASHLGTGWSSYNEQFF.

This sequence joins TRBV18 and TRBJ2-7; the match to TRBD1 covers 7 bases. J gave up 0 bases and V 5 bases, and 1 base lay outside the gene matches. This CDR3 has 13 residues. Germline-derived CDR1 and CDR2 are KGHSH and LQKENI. CDR3: CASSTGDSYEQYF. The CDR3 DNA is TGTGCCAGCTCAACAGGGGACTCCTACGAGCAGTACTTC. Looking up the rest from reference TRBV18 and TRBJ2-7 gives the full variable domain: NAGVMQNPRHLVRRRGQEARLRCSPMKGHSHVYWYRQLPEEGLKFMVYLQKENIIDESGMPKERFSAEFPKEGPSILRIQQVVRGDSAAYFCASSTGDSYEQYFGPGTRLTVT.

The V gene is TRBV27, the J gene TRBJ2-7; perhaps TRBD2 as D (6 bases). CDR1 and CDR2 from the germline V gene are MNHEY and SMNVEV (reference sequence). The CDR3 is 13 residues long. The V and J ends lost 5 bases and 2 bases respectively, with 10 bases between them. CDR3 sequence (DNA): TGTGCCAGCAGTCGGGACTCCACCTACGAGCAGTACTTC. This codes for CASSRDSTYEQYF.

This clone was observed a few times. This chain uses TRBV7-9 with TRBJ2-2; 7 nucleotides match TRBD1. Germline lookup yields CDR1 SEHNR and CDR2 FQNEAQ (reference sequence). Trimming removed 5 bases from V and 3 bases from J; junction bases left unmatched: 3. CDR3 length equals 14 residues. CDR3 amino acids: CASSQQGYTGELFF. Here the CDR3 DNA reads TGTGCCAGCAGCCAACAGGGGTACACCGGGGAGCTGTTTTTT.

The V and J genes are TRBV29-1 and TRBJ1-3, with D uncertain. From germline, CDR1 is SQVTM and CDR2 ANQGSEA. V was cut by 5 bases and J by 0 bases, with 5 bases left in between. This CDR3 comprises 12 residues. The CDR3 protein is CSVMISGNTIYF. CDR3 DNA: TGCAGCGTTATGATCTCTGGAAACACCATATATTTT.

This clone was detected only once. This sequence joins TRBV13 and TRBJ2-1; 8 bases line up with TRBD1. J lost 10 bases, V lost 5 bases, and 4 bases had no gene match. Looked up from germline, CDR1 is PRHDT and CDR2 is FYEKMQ (reference sequence). The CDR3 loop spans 12 amino acids. CDR3 sequence: CASSQTGGEQFF. CDR3 nucleotide sequence: TGTGCCAGCAGCCAAACAGGGGGAGAGCAGTTCTTC.

A single count supports this clone. The chain combines TRBV19 with TRBJ2-1; D remains ambiguous. The CDR3 contains 15 residues. Germline CDR1 and CDR2: LNHDA and SQIVND (reference sequence). V lost 0 bases, J lost 2 bases, and 8 bases lay in between. The DNA for the CDR3 is TGTGCCAGTAGTATAGATCCTGTGACCTACAATGAGCAGTTCTTC. Translating gives CASSIDPVTYNEQFF.

The CDR3 reads CASRFRSRGPMNTEAFF. The CDR3 nucleotides read TGTGCCAGCAGGTTTAGGTCCAGGGGCCCAATGAACACTGAAGCTTTCTTT. This chain uses TRBV11-2 with TRBJ1-1, with a weak D call TRBD1 (6 bases). CDR1 and CDR2 (germline): SGHAT, FQNNGV. Trimming cost V 6 bases and J 0 bases, with 20 bases left between them. This CDR3 region has 17 residues.

The V and J genes are TRBV6-1 and TRBJ2-1, with D perhaps TRBD2 (5 bases). The ends were cut back, 9 bases at V and 2 bases at J, with 17 bases in the middle. The CDR3 contains 15 residues. The V gene's germline CDR1 is MNHNS and CDR2 SASEGT. The CDR3 sequence: CASRVQRQTYNEQFF. In nucleotides, the CDR3 is TGTGCCAGTAGAGTGCAGCGGCAGACCTACAATGAGCAGTTCTTC.

This chain uses TRBV29-1 with TRBJ2-1; TRBD2 matches at 10 bases. The length of the CDR3 is 15 residues. The V gene's germline CDR1 is SQVTM and CDR2 ANQGSEA. Germline trimming cut 5 bases from V and 2 bases from J; bases unmatched to any gene: 6. CDR3 region: CSVSFTSGAYNEQFF. The CDR3 DNA follows: TGCAGCGTTTCCTTCACTAGCGGGGCCTACAATGAGCAGTTCTTC.

This clone was recorded once. The V and J genes are TRBV5-6 and TRBJ1-1; 7 nucleotides agree with TRBD1. Germline V gene lookup returns CDR1 SGHDT and CDR2 YYEEEE. The CDR3 sequence is 16 residues long. Losses at the gene ends were 4 bases for V and 2 bases for J; bases not matched to a gene: 11. The CDR3 DNA reads as TGTGCCAGCAGCGGCGCAGGGACAGCTTATAACACTGAAGCTTTCTTT. Translation: CASSGAGTAYNTEAFF.

The rearrangement joins TRBV7-3 to TRBJ2-1; 8 bases map to TRBD1. The CDR3 covers 18 residues. Germline CDR1 reads SGHTA; CDR2 reads FQGTGA. J gave up 3 bases and V 4 bases, and 14 bases lay outside the gene matches. The CDR3 DNA follows: TGTGCCAGCAGCTCCGAGGGGTCAGGGGGCGCTTTCTACAATGAGCAGTTCTTC. It codes for CASSSEGSGGAFYNEQFF.

The chain is built from TRBV4-1 and TRBJ2-1; D unresolved. CDR1 MGHRA and CDR2 YSYEKL come from the germline V gene. The CDR3 extends over 13 amino acids. V was trimmed by 0 bases and J by 9 bases, leaving 9 bases between them. The CDR3 DNA reads as TGCGCCAGCAGCCAAGATTCCCACCCTGAGCAGTTCTTC. Residues: CASSQDSHPEQFF.

This chain uses TRBV27 with TRBJ1-1; possible D gene TRBD1, 6 bases. The CDR3 loop spans 12 amino acids. Germline V lookup: CDR1 MNHEY, CDR2 SMNVEV (reference sequence). Trimming cost V 4 bases and J 7 bases, with 10 bases left between them. Here the CDR3 reads CASSSGTNEAFF. CDR3 DNA sequence: TGTGCCAGCAGTTCCGGGACAAATGAAGCTTTCTTT.